This TCR beta chain is drawn from a study of STAT5B mutations in CD4+ large granular lymphocyte leukemia. With 0 bases removed from V and 9 bases from J, the gap between germline ends came to 11 bases. This CDR3 is 13 amino acids long. Per the germline V gene, CDR1 is SGHVS and CDR2 is FNYEAQ. Libraries were prepared by immunoSEQ multiplex PCR; TCRdb keeps only in-frame clonotypes and omits some of them. In the table there are more than 25,000 clones, 81% of which are singletons. Source material: CD4+ T cells from blood buffy coats. This TCR came from a human donor in good health. The chain employs TRBV7-6 and TRBJ2-5, with D unclear. In nucleotides, the CDR3 is TGTGCCAGCAGCTTAGCGGCCGGTGGGGCCCAGTACTTC. This codes for CASSLAAGGAQYF.